A selection of T cell receptor beta chains follows, all from one sample in a study of breast tumors, draining lymph nodes, adjacent tissues. In TCRdb, the multiplex PCR reads were re-called with MiXCR into one record per CDR3 protein. The table records approximately 170,000 distinct CDR3 sequences, 30% to 35% of them present only once. Sequencing was carried out using axillary lymph node tissue. Source of these receptors: a female donor with breast cancer. Some clones in this sample may be carry-over from other donors' samples. CDR3s include the opening cysteine and the closing phenylalanine or tryptophan. The D gene is left open where the match is weak.

j_gene	v_gene	d_gene	CDR3aa
TRBJ2-3	TRBV19	NA	CASSILPGTDTQYF
TRBJ2-2	TRBV28	NA	CASIFSIRAMGELFF
TRBJ1-3	TRBV24-1	NA	CATCGQYSGNTIYF
TRBJ1-5	TRBV19	NA	CASQGDQPQHF
TRBJ2-7	TRBV19	TRBD1	CASSPRQGTHEQYF
TRBJ2-7	TRBV12-3/TRBV12-4	NA	CASSGSTGSYEQYF
TRBJ2-7	TRBV7-9	TRBD1	CAGSLGQGVSSEQYF
TRBJ1-2	TRBV7-2	NA	CASSSARGYTF
TRBJ2-2	TRBV11-2	NA	CASSLGQRTTGELFF
TRBJ1-6	TRBV12-3/TRBV12-4	TRBD1	CASRTTGQGSPLHF
TRBJ2-1	TRBV4-2	TRBD2	CASSQGGLAGHNEQFF
TRBJ2-7	TRBV7-2	TRBD2	CASSQGRSLTSGGAFLEQYF
TRBJ2-3	TRBV9	NA	CASSVDSPVPADWRDSDTQYF
TRBJ2-5	TRBV10-2	TRBD2	CASSGTSGGETQYF
TRBJ2-1	TRBV5-8	NA	CASNKGTSFSEQFF
TRBJ2-1	TRBV7-9	NA	CASSFGSREGSYNEQFF
TRBJ2-7	TRBV25-1	TRBD1	CASSDDRDRAKYYEQYF
TRBJ2-7	TRBV7-9	NA	CASSHRPYEQYF
TRBJ1-5	TRBV19	NA	CASRSIGRGSNQPQHF
TRBJ1-2	TRBV6-5	NA	CASSVRWDAPRGYGYTF
TRBJ2-1	TRBV7-9	NA	CASSPALRGIEYEQFF
TRBJ1-1	TRBV7-4	NA	CASSSRTLNTEAFF
TRBJ2-7	TRBV27	NA	CASSPVREYEQYF
TRBJ2-3	TRBV6-1	NA	CASSEGFDANTDTQYF
TRBJ1-3	TRBV20-1	NA	CSAREIAGPGNTIYF
TRBJ2-1	TRBV7-8	TRBD2	CASSRGLAYEQFF
TRBJ1-2	TRBV10-2	NA	CASTWGAGDYGYTF
TRBJ2-5	TRBV5-1	TRBD1	CASSQPTTGGLETQYF
TRBJ2-5	TRBV7-6	NA	CASSFRLTEQETQYF
TRBJ1-2	TRBV19	TRBD1	CASLRQGADGYTF
TRBJ1-1	TRBV18	NA	CASSPPSGGNTEAFF
TRBJ1-2	TRBV28	TRBD1	CASRVQGVSNYGYTF
TRBJ2-1	TRBV12-3/TRBV12-4	NA	CARNYTEREQFF
TRBJ1-2	TRBV19	NA	CASSIGSWGYTF
TRBJ2-6	TRBV6-1	NA	CASSEARGGEVMFRISGANVLTF
TRBJ1-2	TRBV25-1	NA	CASSEWDGSYTF
TRBJ1-2	TRBV7-9	NA	CASSLEGRGTF
TRBJ2-5	TRBV7-3	TRBD2	CASSLTSGGPETQYF
TRBJ2-5	TRBV5-5	TRBD1	CASSWDRGRRETQYF
TRBJ2-5	TRBV2	NA	CASSENRVEETQYF
TRBJ1-2	TRBV7-2	NA	CASSLGGAGYYGYTF